These T cell receptor beta chains were read from a single sample in a study of Graves' ophthalmopathy and Graves' hyperthyroidism. In TCRdb, the multiplex PCR reads were re-called with MiXCR into one record per CDR3 protein. Among some 410,000 distinct CDR3 sequences listed, over 20% were seen once. Source material: peripheral blood. All receptors come from a woman aged 18-35 years with stable Graves' hyperthyroidism. CDR3s include the opening cysteine and the closing phenylalanine or tryptophan. The D gene is left open where the match is weak. Clone size is shown for a subset of rows, as once, few, many or a class of expanded clone.

v_call,j_call,d_call,clone_size,cdr3_length,cdr3_aa,cdr3_nt
TRBV6-2/TRBV6-3,TRBJ2-1,TRBD2,many,15,CASSYSSSGNVEQFF,TGTGCCAGCAGTTACTCGTCTAGCGGGAACGTTGAGCAGTTCTTC
TRBV29-1,TRBJ2-7,-,many,14,CSVFQDGASYEQYF,TGCAGCGTTTTTCAAGACGGGGCTTCCTACGAGCAGTACTTC
TRBV7-6,TRBJ2-5,-,-,13,CASSRGGPLTQYF,TGTGCCAGCTCAAGGGGGGGGCCCCTCACCCAGTACTTC
TRBV28,TRBJ2-7,TRBD2,many,16,CASSLSGLAGWGEQYF,TGTGCCAGCAGTTTATCCGGACTAGCGGGATGGGGCGAGCAGTACTTC
TRBV29-1,TRBJ2-7,TRBD2,once,20,CSVSSQGKRTSGRVPYEQYF,TGCAGCGTCAGTAGCCAGGGGAAAAGGACTAGCGGGAGAGTACCCTACGAGCAGTACTTC
TRBV20-1,TRBJ2-7,TRBD2,many,15,CSARAGGGSLDEQYF,TGCAGTGCTAGGGCGGGTGGCGGGAGTCTCGACGAGCAGTACTTC
TRBV30,TRBJ1-1,-,many,13,CAWSAGERTEAFF,TGTGCCTGGAGTGCCGGAGAAAGGACTGAAGCTTTCTTT
TRBV4-1,TRBJ2-7,-,many,13,CASSHTIGYEQYF,TGCGCCAGCAGCCACACCATCGGCTACGAGCAGTACTTC
TRBV30,TRBJ1-1,TRBD1,-,13,CAWSWDRGTEAFF,TGTGCCTGGAGCTGGGACAGGGGAACTGAAGCTTTCTTT
TRBV28,TRBJ2-5,TRBD2,few,16,CASSSGLAGAWETQYF,TGTGCCAGCAGTTCGGGACTAGCGGGAGCTTGGGAGACCCAGTACTTC
TRBV5-4,TRBJ1-1,-,many,14,CASSTGVVNTEAFF,TGTGCCAGCAGCACGGGTGTTGTGAACACTGAAGCTTTCTTT
TRBV24-1,TRBJ2-4,-,-,15,CATSVRIGQRDIKYF,TGTGCCACCAGTGTGAGGATAGGCCAAAGGGACATTAAGTACTTC
TRBV6-1,TRBJ1-1,-,many,14,CASSGYQGQTEAFF,TGTGCCAGCAGTGGTTACCAGGGGCAGACGGAAGCTTTCTTT
TRBV10-3,TRBJ1-3,-,many,15,CAISDQTGTGNTIYF,TGTGCCATCAGTGACCAAACAGGGACTGGAAACACCATATATTTT
TRBV20-1,TRBJ2-7,-,many,13,CSARGGTFYEQYF,TGCAGTGCGAGAGGCGGGACCTTCTACGAGCAGTACTTC
TRBV28,TRBJ2-7,TRBD1,-,15,CASNPPGQGVNEQYF,TGTGCCAGCAACCCTCCGGGACAGGGGGTGAACGAGCAGTACTTC
TRBV18,TRBJ1-1,-,-,12,CASSTGIAEAFF,TGTGCCAGCTCAACTGGGATAGCTGAAGCTTTCTTT
TRBV6-1,TRBJ1-6,TRBD1,many,15,CASSEMGQGIDPLHF,TGTGCCAGCAGTGAAATGGGACAGGGGATCGATCCCCTCCACTTT
TRBV28,TRBJ1-1,-,many,18,CASHNENPARGSDTEAFF,TGTGCCAGCCATAACGAAAATCCTGCCCGGGGGAGTGACACTGAAGCTTTCTTT
TRBV7-2,TRBJ1-5,-,many,14,CASSQVSGPQPQHF,TGTGCCAGCAGCCAGGTATCAGGACCTCAGCCCCAGCATTTT
TRBV10-3,TRBJ1-5,TRBD1,many,16,CAISEQGARRGQPQHF,TGTGCCATCAGTGAACAGGGGGCGCGCCGGGGTCAGCCCCAGCATTTT
TRBV28,TRBJ1-5,-,-,14,CASSPRNTNQPQHF,TGTGCCAGCAGCCCCCGGAACACCAATCAGCCCCAGCATTTT
TRBV7-3,TRBJ2-2,TRBD2,many,16,CASSWVAGVGTGELFF,TGTGCCAGCAGCTGGGTAGCGGGAGTAGGGACCGGGGAGCTGTTTTTT
TRBV6-1,TRBJ1-2,TRBD1,few,13,CASSGQGHDGYTF,TGTGCCAGCAGTGGACAGGGGCACGATGGCTACACCTTC
TRBV20-1,TRBJ2-4,-,many,15,CSAKDRTSSPNIQYF,TGCAGTGCTAAGGACAGAACTAGCTCTCCAAACATTCAGTACTTC
TRBV25-1,TRBJ2-1,-,many,18,CASSESRRRDRSYNEQFF,TGTGCCAGCAGTGAATCTCGGAGAAGAGACAGGAGCTACAATGAGCAGTTCTTC
TRBV5-5,TRBJ1-6,-,-,15,CASSLGMGPYSPLHF,TGTGCCAGCAGCTTGGGGATGGGCCCTTATTCACCCCTCCACTTT
TRBV6-2/TRBV6-3,TRBJ2-7,-,few,15,CASTPSAGISYEQYF,TGTGCCAGCACTCCGAGTGCAGGGATCTCCTACGAGCAGTACTTC
TRBV25-1,TRBJ2-7,TRBD1,many,14,CASSERDSSYEQYF,TGTGCCAGCAGTGAACGGGACAGCTCCTACGAGCAGTACTTC
TRBV19,TRBJ2-1,-,few,13,CASSSQENNEQFF,TGTGCCAGTAGTTCCCAGGAAAACAATGAGCAGTTCTTC
TRBV29-1,TRBJ2-7,TRBD1,many,13,CSAATGSSYEQYF,TGCAGCGCCGCGACAGGGAGCTCCTACGAGCAGTACTTC
TRBV27,TRBJ1-1,TRBD1,many,15,CASRPWDRRGTEAFF,TGTGCCAGCAGACCCTGGGACAGGAGGGGTACTGAAGCTTTCTTT
TRBV7-2,TRBJ2-7,TRBD2,many,15,CASSLVGTSDYEQYF,TGTGCCAGCAGCTTAGTTGGGACTAGCGACTACGAGCAGTACTTC
TRBV18,TRBJ1-1,-,once,17,CASSPGGPGIMNTEAFF,TGTGCCAGCTCACCAGGGGGCCCGGGCATTATGAACACTGAAGCTTTCTTT
TRBV7-2,TRBJ1-6,-,many,13,CASSPLENSPLHF,TGTGCCAGCAGCCCTCTCGAGAATTCACCCCTCCACTTT
TRBV6-5,TRBJ1-1,-,many,13,CASSWVRITEAFF,TGTGCCAGCAGTTGGGTCCGTATCACTGAAGCTTTCTTT
TRBV3-1,TRBJ1-1,-,many,15,CASSQDLGRRYEAFF,TGTGCCAGCAGCCAAGATCTTGGACGAAGATATGAAGCTTTCTTT
TRBV4-2,TRBJ1-2,TRBD1,many,14,CASSQAGTGYGYTF,TGTGCCAGCAGCCAAGCCGGGACAGGGTATGGCTACACCTTC
TRBV7-2,TRBJ2-5,TRBD1,-,15,CASSLAGTGRETQYF,TGTGCCAGCAGCTTAGCTGGGACAGGGAGAGAGACCCAGTACTTC
TRBV12-3/TRBV12-4,TRBJ2-7,-,-,15,CASSLARGSPYEQYF,TGTGCCAGCAGTTTAGCCCGCGGATCCCCCTACGAGCAGTACTTC
TRBV11-2,TRBJ2-7,TRBD2,many,16,CASSLEGTSGSYEQYF,TGTGCCAGCAGCTTAGAAGGCACTAGCGGTTCCTACGAGCAGTACTTC
TRBV28,TRBJ1-2,-,many,14,CASSFLGLGVGYTF,TGTGCCAGCAGTTTTTTGGGTTTGGGGGTCGGCTACACCTTC
TRBV6-1,TRBJ2-7,-,many,15,CASSEFETGRYEQYF,TGTGCCAGCAGTGAATTTGAGACTGGACGCTACGAGCAGTACTTC
TRBV7-2,TRBJ2-7,TRBD2,once,15,CASSKLAAGPYDQYF,TGTGCCAGCAGCAAACTAGCGGCAGGGCCCTACGATCAGTACTTC
TRBV4-2,TRBJ2-5,-,once,14,CASSQDRQGETQYF,TGTGCCAGCAGCCAAGATAGGCAGGGAGAGACCCAGTACTTC
TRBV7-2,TRBJ2-7,-,many,13,CASSLRRSYEQYF,TGTGCCAGCAGCTTGAGACGGTCCTACGAGCAGTACTTC
TRBV5-1,TRBJ1-5,-,once,13,CASSDTGDQPQHF,TGCGCCAGCAGCGACACCGGCGATCAGCCCCAGCATTTT
TRBV25-1,TRBJ2-7,TRBD2,many,13,CASMGLAPYEQYF,TGTGCCAGCATGGGACTAGCACCCTACGAGCAGTACTTC
TRBV6-1,TRBJ2-2,-,many,15,CASSKWTPNTGELFF,TGTGCCAGCAGTAAATGGACACCGAACACCGGGGAGCTGTTTTTT
TRBV7-2,TRBJ1-2,TRBD1,many,15,CASSPGTGGTHGYTF,TGTGCCAGCAGCCCCGGGACAGGGGGAACTCATGGCTACACCTTC
TRBV12-3/TRBV12-4,TRBJ1-1,-,many,15,CASSPPRQEKTEAFF,TGTGCCAGCAGCCCGCCTAGGCAGGAGAAAACTGAAGCTTTCTTT
TRBV7-2,TRBJ2-5,-,-,14,CASSPRLGEETQYF,TGTGCCAGCAGCCCCCGGTTAGGGGAGGAGACCCAGTACTTC
TRBV18,TRBJ1-2,-,-,14,CASSPPPGTYGYTF,TGTGCCAGCTCACCACCCCCGGGAACCTATGGCTACACCTTC
TRBV7-2,TRBJ2-5,-,many,17,CASSPRGYRGGQETQYF,TGTGCCAGCAGCCCACGCGGGTATAGGGGGGGTCAAGAGACCCAGTACTTC
TRBV11-2,TRBJ2-7,TRBD2,-,14,CASSLRLADDEQYF,TGTGCCAGCAGCCTCCGACTAGCGGATGACGAGCAGTACTTC
TRBV6-2/TRBV6-3,TRBJ2-7,-,many,13,CASSYTDQYEQYF,TGTGCCAGCAGTTATACTGACCAATACGAGCAGTACTTC